This T cell receptor beta chain originates from a study of blood T cell repertoires in COVID-19. In the original workflow: Reference gene primer amplification in the assay estimated nucleated cell counts. Produced via immunoSEQ multiplex PCR; TCRdb's table is partial and in-frame only. The DNA was the basis for D and trimming; V, J and clone size are from that table. The sample records under 250,000 clones, roughly 80% being singletons. The CDR3 extends over 19 amino acids. Germline trimming cut 5 bases from V and 0 bases from J; bases unmatched to any gene: 16. Germline CDR1 is SEHNR and CDR2 is FQNEAQ (reference sequence).

The chain combines TRBV7-9 with TRBJ2-7, with 10 bases fitting TRBD2. Material: peripheral blood. The TCR originated in a woman aged 18-29 years with acute or convalescent COVID-19. CDR3 protein: CASSQRMSGVAGGSYEQYF. CDR3 bases: TGTGCCAGCAGCCAACGCATGTCAGGAGTAGCGGGAGGCTCCTACGAGCAGTACTTC.